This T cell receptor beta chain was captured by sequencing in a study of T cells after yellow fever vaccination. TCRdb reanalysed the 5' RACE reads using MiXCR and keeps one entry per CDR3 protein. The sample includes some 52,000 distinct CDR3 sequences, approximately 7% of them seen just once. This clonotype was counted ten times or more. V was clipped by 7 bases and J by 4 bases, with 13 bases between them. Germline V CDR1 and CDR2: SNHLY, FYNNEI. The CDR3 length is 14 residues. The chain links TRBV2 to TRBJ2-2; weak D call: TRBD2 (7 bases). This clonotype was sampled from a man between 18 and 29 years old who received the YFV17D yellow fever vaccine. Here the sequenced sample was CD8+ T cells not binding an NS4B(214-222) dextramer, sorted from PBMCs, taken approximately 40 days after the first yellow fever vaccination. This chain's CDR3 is CASTFRGGTGELFF. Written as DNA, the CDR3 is TGTGCCAGCACCTTTAGGGGGGGCACCGGGGAGCTGTTTTTT. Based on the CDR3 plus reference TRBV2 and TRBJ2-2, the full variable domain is EPEVTQTPSHQVTQMGQEVILRCVPISNHLYFYWYRQILGQKVEFLVSFYNNEISEKSEIFDDQFSVERPDGSNFTLKIRSTKLEDSAMYFCASTFRGGTGELFFGEGSRLTVL.